This T cell receptor (beta chain) was sequenced in a study of T cell changes during pregnancy in multiple sclerosis. Here immunoSEQ multiplex PCR was the method, and the copy in TCRdb shows in-frame clones only, minus some. The table lists tens of thousands of clones, about 95% of them singletons. This TCR came from a female donor with multiple sclerosis, enrolled in a pregnancy study. The sample in question was peripheral blood, obtained in the third trimester of pregnancy.

The CDR3 loop is CASSNPQGWSNQPQHF. In DNA, the CDR3 is TGTGCCAGTAGCAACCCCCAGGGCTGGAGCAATCAGCCCCAGCATTTT. This chain joins TRBV19 and TRBJ1-5; possible D gene TRBD1, 5 bases. V was shortened by 6 bases and J by 1 base, with 16 bases between the two germline ends. The germline CDR1 and CDR2 sequences are LNHDA and SQIVND (reference sequence). This CDR3 spans 16 amino acids.